This TCR beta chain was obtained from a study of identical twins. V lost 6 bases and J lost 4, with 16 bases in between. There are 14 residues in the CDR3. TCRdb recomputed calls from the 5' RACE reads with MiXCR, one row per CDR3 protein. This table holds approximately 550,000 distinct CDR3 sequences, 20% to 25% found once. This clonotype has a handful of counts. The same data also contributed to another study, on yellow fever vaccine responses in identical twins.

The chain combines TRBV12-3 or TRBV12-4 with TRBJ2-7; D is possibly TRBD1 or TRBD2 (5 bases each). The sample comprised CD4+ T cells sorted from blood. The receptor's source is a woman aged 18-35 years in good health. The CDR3 nucleotides read TGTGCCAGCAGCCCCGGAAAGTGGGGGTACGAGCAGTACTTC. Translating gives CASSPGKWGYEQYF.